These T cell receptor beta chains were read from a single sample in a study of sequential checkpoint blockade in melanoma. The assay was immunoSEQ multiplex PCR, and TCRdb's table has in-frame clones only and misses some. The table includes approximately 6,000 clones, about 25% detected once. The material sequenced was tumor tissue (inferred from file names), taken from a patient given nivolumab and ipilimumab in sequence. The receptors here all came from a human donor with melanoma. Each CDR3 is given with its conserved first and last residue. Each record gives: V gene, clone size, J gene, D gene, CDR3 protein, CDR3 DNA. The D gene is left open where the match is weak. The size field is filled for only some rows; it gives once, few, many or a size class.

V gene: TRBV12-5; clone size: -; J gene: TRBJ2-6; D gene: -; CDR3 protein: CASGRQSPFSGANVLTF; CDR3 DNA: TGTGCTAGTGGGAGACAGTCCCCGTTCTCTGGGGCCAACGTCCTGACTTTC
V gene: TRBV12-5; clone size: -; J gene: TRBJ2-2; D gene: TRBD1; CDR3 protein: CASGPGRGLVGELFF; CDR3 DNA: TGTGCTAGTGGCCCCGGTAGGGGGCTAGTCGGGGAGCTGTTTTTT
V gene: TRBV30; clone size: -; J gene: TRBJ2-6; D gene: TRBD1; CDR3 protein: CACIIRGRGANVLTF; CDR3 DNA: TGTGCCTGTATTATCAGGGGGCGAGGGGCCAACGTCCTGACTTTC
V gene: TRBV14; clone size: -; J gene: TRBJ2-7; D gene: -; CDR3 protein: CASSQTVNYEQYF; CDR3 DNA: TGTGCCAGCAGCCAAACAGTAAACTACGAGCAGTACTTC
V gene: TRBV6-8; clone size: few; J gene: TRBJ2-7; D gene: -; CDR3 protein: CASQETAYEQYF; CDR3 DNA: TGTGCCAGCCAAGAGACCGCCTACGAGCAGTACTTC
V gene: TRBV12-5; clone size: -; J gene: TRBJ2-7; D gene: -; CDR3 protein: CASHLGTPTSYEQYF; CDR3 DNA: TGTGCCAGCCACCTCGGGACACCGACTTCCTACGAGCAGTACTTC
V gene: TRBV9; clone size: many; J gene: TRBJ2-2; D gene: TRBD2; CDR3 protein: CASSPQVSGGTGELFF; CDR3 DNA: TGTGCCAGCAGCCCCCAAGTGAGCGGGGGAACCGGGGAGCTGTTTTTT
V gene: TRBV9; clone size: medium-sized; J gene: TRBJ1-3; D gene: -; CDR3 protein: CASSVSGLTGNTIYF; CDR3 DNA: TGTGCCAGCAGCGTATCTGGGTTAACTGGAAACACCATATATTTT
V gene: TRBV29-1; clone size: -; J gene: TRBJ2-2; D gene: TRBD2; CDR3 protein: CSVAREGTGELFF; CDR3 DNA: TGCAGCGTTGCGCGGGAGGGCACCGGGGAGCTGTTTTTT
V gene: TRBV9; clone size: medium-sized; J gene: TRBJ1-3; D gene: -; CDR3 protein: CASRSDSGNTIYF; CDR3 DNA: TGTGCCAGCCGAAGCGACTCTGGAAACACCATATATTTT
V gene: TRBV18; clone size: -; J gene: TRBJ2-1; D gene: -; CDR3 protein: CASSPFMNEQFF; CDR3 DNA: TGTGCCAGCTCACCGTTCATGAATGAGCAGTTCTTC
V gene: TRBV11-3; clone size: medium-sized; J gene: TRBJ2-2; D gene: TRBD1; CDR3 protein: CASSPGTGNTGELFF; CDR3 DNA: TGTGCCAGCAGCCCAGGGACAGGGAACACCGGGGAGCTGTTTTTT
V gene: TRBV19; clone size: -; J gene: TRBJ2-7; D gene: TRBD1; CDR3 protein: CASSLPGTGGPYEQYF; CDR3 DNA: TGTGCCAGTAGTCTCCCCGGGACAGGGGGCCCCTACGAGCAGTACTTC
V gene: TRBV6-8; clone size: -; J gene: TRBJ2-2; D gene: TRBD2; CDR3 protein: CASSKRTSGSFTGELFF; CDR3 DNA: TGTGCCAGCAGTAAAAGGACTAGCGGGAGCTTCACCGGGGAGCTGTTTTTT
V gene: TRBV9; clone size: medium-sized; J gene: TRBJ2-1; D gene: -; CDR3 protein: CASSVGGSFSYNEQFF; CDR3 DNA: TGTGCCAGCAGCGTAGGAGGCTCGTTCTCCTACAATGAGCAGTTCTTC
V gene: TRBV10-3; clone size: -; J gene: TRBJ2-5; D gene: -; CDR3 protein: CAISESGETQYF; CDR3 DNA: TGTGCCATCAGTGAGTCGGGAGAGACCCAGTACTTC
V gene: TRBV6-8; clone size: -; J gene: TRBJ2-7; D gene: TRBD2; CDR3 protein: CASSSIILSGHPYEQYF; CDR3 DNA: TGTGCCAGCAGTTCAATCATCCTTAGCGGGCACCCCTACGAGCAGTACTTC
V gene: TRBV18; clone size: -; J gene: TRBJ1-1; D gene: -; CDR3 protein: CASSPGPLNTEAFF; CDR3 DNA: TGTGCCAGCTCACCAGGGCCCTTGAACACTGAAGCTTTCTTT
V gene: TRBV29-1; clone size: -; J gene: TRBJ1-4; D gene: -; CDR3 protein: CSVLTDPNEKLFF; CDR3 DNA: TGCAGCGTTCTGACAGATCCTAATGAAAAACTGTTTTTT
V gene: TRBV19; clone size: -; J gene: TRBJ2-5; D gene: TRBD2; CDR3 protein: CASSERLAGFQETQYF; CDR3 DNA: TGTGCCAGTAGTGAGAGGCTAGCGGGTTTCCAAGAGACCCAGTACTTC
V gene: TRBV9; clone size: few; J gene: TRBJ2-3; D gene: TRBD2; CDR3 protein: CASSVPLAGPDTQYF; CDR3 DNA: TGTGCCAGCAGCGTACCCCTAGCGGGCCCAGATACGCAGTATTTT
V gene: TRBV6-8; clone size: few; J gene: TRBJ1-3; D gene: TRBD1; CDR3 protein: CASSPTGGLGNTIYF; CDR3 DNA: TGTGCCAGCAGTCCCACAGGGGGCCTCGGAAACACCATATATTTT
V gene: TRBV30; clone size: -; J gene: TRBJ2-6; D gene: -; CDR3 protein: CAFKGSGANVLTF; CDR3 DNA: TGTGCCTTCAAAGGCTCTGGGGCCAACGTCCTGACTTTC
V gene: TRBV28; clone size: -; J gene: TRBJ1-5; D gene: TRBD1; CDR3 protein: CASREQGAGGQPQHF; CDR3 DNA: TGTGCCAGCAGGGAACAGGGGGCTGGGGGTCAGCCCCAGCATTTT
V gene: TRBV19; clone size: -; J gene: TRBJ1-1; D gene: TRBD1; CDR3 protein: CASRLYGTGATEAFF; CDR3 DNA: TGTGCCAGTAGACTTTACGGGACAGGGGCCACTGAAGCTTTCTTT
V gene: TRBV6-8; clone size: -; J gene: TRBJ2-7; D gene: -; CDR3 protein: CASRGQGYRSYEQYF; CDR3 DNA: TGTGCCAGCAGAGGGCAGGGGTACCGCTCCTACGAGCAGTACTTC
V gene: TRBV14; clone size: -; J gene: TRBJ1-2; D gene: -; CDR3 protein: CASSQQGLNGYTF; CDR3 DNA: TGTGCCAGCAGCCAGCAGGGTCTGAATGGCTACACCTTC
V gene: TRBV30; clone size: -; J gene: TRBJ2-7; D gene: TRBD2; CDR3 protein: CAWTPLVRTSGREQYF; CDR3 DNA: TGTGCCTGGACACCCCTGGTCCGGACTAGCGGGAGAGAGCAGTACTTC
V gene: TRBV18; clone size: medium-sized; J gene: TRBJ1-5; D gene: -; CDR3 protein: CASSPAGQSNQPQHF; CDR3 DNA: TGTGCCAGCTCACCCGCGGGACAAAGCAATCAGCCCCAGCATTTT
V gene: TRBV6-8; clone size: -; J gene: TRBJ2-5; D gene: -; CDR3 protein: CASSSRDRAKREGPETQYF; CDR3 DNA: TGTGCCAGCAGTTCCAGGGACAGGGCAAAGCGGGAGGGCCCTGAGACCCAGTACTTC
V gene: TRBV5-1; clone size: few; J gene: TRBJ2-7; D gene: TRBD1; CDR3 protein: CASSSGQGGSYEQYF; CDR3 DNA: TGCGCCAGCAGCTCCGGACAGGGTGGGTCCTACGAGCAGTACTTC
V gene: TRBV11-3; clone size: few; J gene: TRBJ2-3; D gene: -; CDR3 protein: CASSLHGTSTDTQYF; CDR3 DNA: TGTGCCAGCAGCTTGCACGGGACTAGCACAGATACGCAGTATTTT
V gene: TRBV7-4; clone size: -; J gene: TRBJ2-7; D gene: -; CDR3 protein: CASSLGGLREQYF; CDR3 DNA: TGTGCCAGCAGCTTAGGCGGACTGCGAGAGCAGTACTTC
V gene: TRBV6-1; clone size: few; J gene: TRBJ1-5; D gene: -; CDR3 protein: CASSEGGMGNQPQHF; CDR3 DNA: TGTGCCAGCAGTGAAGGGGGTATGGGCAATCAGCCCCAGCATTTT
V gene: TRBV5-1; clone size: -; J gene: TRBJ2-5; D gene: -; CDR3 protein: CASSLGGPQETQYF; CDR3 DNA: TGCGCCAGCAGCTTGGGGGGACCCCAAGAGACCCAGTACTTC
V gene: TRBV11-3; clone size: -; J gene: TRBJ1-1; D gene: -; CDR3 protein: CASSRAGAGNTEAFF; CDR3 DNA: TGTGCCAGCAGCAGGGCGGGGGCCGGGAACACTGAAGCTTTCTTT
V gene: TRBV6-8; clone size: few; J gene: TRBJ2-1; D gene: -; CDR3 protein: CASSYFSGRSYNEQFF; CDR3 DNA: TGTGCCAGCAGTTACTTTAGCGGTCGCTCCTACAATGAGCAGTTCTTC
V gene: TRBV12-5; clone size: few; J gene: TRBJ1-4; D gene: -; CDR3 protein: CASGLGDTSNEKLFF; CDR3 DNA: TGTGCTAGTGGTTTGGGGGACACCTCTAATGAAAAACTGTTTTTT
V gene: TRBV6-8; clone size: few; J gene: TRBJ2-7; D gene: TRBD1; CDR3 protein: CASSPLGTGGAEQYF; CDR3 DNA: TGTGCCAGCAGCCCCTTGGGGACAGGGGGCGCCGAGCAGTACTTC
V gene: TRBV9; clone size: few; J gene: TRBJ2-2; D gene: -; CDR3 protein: CASSVASDRELFF; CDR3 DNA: TGTGCCAGCAGCGTAGCGTCGGACCGGGAGCTGTTTTTT
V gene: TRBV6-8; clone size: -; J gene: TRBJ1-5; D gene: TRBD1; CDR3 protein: CASSLGQGPNQPQHF; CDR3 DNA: TGTGCCAGCAGTCTTGGACAGGGCCCTAATCAGCCCCAGCATTTT
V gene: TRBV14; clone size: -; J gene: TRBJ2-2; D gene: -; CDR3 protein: CASTVTHTGELFF; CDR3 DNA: TGTGCCAGCACGGTCACTCACACCGGGGAGCTGTTTTTT
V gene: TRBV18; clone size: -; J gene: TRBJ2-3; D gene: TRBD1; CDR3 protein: CASSPQGQGTDTQYF; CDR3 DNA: TGTGCCAGCTCACCTCAGGGACAGGGCACAGATACGCAGTATTTT
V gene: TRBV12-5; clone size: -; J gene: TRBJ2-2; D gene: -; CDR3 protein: CASANTGELFF; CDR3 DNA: TGTGCCAGCGCAAACACCGGGGAGCTGTTTTTT
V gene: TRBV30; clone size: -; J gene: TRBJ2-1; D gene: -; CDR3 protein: CAWTPSSNWLGEQFF; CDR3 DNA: TGTGCCTGGACCCCCTCTTCTAACTGGCTTGGTGAGCAGTTCTTC
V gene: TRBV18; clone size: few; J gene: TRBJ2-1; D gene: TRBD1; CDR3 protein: CASSPPGTAYNEQFF; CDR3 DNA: TGTGCCAGCTCACCACCCGGGACAGCCTACAATGAGCAGTTCTTC
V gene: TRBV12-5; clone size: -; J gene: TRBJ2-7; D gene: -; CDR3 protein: CASGLVRGYEQYF; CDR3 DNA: TGTGCTAGTGGTTTGGTACGGGGGTACGAGCAGTACTTC
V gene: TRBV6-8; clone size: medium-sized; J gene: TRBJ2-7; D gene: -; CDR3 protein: CASSAGASAYEQYF; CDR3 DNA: TGTGCCAGCAGTGCCGGCGCAAGCGCCTACGAGCAGTACTTC
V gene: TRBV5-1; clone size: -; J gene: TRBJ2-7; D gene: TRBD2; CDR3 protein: CASSSSRAGVYEQYF; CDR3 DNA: TGCGCCAGCAGCTCCTCCCGAGCGGGAGTATACGAGCAGTACTTC
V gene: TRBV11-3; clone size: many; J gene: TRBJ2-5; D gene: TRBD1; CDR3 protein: CASSRGQGQETQYF; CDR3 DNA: TGTGCCAGCAGCCGAGGACAGGGACAAGAGACCCAGTACTTC
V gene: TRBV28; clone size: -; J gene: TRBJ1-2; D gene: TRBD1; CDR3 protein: CASSSNPGQFYGYTF; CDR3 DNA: TGTGCCAGCAGTTCCAACCCGGGACAGTTCTATGGCTACACCTTC
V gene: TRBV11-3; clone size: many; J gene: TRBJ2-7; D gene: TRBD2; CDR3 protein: CASSLGIKAGGLSYEQYF; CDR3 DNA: TGTGCCAGCAGCTTGGGGATTAAAGCGGGGGGTCTCTCCTACGAGCAGTACTTC
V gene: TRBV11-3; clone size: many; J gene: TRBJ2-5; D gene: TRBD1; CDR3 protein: CASSLGDRGWETQYF; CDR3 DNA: TGTGCCAGCAGCTTAGGGGACAGGGGATGGGAGACCCAGTACTTC
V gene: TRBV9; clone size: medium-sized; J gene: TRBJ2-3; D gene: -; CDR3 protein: CASSVADDTQYF; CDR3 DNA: TGTGCCAGCAGCGTAGCTGACGATACGCAGTATTTT
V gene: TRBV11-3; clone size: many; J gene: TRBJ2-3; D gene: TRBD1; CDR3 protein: CASSYPRDRGTDTQYF; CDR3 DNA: TGTGCCAGCAGCTATCCTCGTGACAGGGGCACAGATACGCAGTATTTT
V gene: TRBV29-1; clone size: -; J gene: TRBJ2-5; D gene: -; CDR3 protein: CSAAQGYQETQYF; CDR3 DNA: TGCAGCGCGGCGCAGGGTTACCAAGAGACCCAGTACTTC
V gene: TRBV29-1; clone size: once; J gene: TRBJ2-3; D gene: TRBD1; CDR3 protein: CSVVYRGTDTQYF; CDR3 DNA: TGCAGCGTTGTTTACAGGGGGACAGATACGCAGTATTTT
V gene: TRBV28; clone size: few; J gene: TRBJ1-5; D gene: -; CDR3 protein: CASSLRQGNQPQHF; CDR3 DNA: TGTGCCAGCAGTTTAAGACAGGGCAATCAGCCCCAGCATTTT
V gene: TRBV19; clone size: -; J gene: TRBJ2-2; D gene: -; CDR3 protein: CASRFGQNTGELFF; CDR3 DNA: TGTGCCAGTAGGTTCGGGCAGAACACCGGGGAGCTGTTTTTT
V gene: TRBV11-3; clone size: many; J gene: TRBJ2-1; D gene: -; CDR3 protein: CASSLGTISYNEQFF; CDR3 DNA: TGTGCCAGCAGCTTAGGAACGATCTCCTACAATGAGCAGTTCTTC